These T cell receptor beta chains were read from a single sample in a study of cytomegalovirus exposure and HLA in healthy donors. Produced via immunoSEQ multiplex PCR; TCRdb's table is partial and in-frame only. The data hold some 200,000 clones, with about 79% observed a single time. The specimen was PBMCs. These receptors were collected from a woman aged 25 to 39 in good health and CMV-seropositive. Both conserved end residues are part of each CDR3. A D gene is named only where the DNA matches it firmly. The size entry is marked missing in some rows and otherwise reads once, few, many or a size class.

TRBJ1-1 NA NA TRBV5-8 CASSPRTRVLGNTEAFF TGTGCCAGCAGCCCCCGGACCAGGGTATTGGGGAACACTGAAGCTTTCTTT
TRBJ2-1 NA NA TRBV7-3 CASSLRGDLSYNEQFF TGTGCCAGCAGCTTAAGGGGCGATTTATCCTACAATGAGCAGTTCTTC
TRBJ1-4 NA NA TRBV4-1 CASSLPGGNEKLFF TGCGCCAGCAGCCTCCCGGGAGGTAATGAAAAACTGTTTTTT
TRBJ2-6 NA TRBD2 TRBV19 CASSISGRAAGANVLTF TGTGCCAGTAGTATAAGCGGGAGGGCAGCAGGGGCCAACGTCCTGACTTTC
TRBJ2-1 NA NA TRBV2 CASRDRAGANEQFF TGTGCCAGTAGAGATCGGGCAGGGGCCAATGAGCAGTTCTTC
TRBJ2-1 once NA TRBV9 CASSVSGDNEQFF TGTGCCAGCAGCGTTTCAGGGGACAATGAGCAGTTCTTC
TRBJ2-7 NA TRBD2 TRBV5-1 CASSLAVVAGGGEQYF TGCGCCAGCAGCTTGGCCGTAGTAGCGGGAGGAGGCGAGCAGTACTTC
TRBJ1-4 few TRBD1 TRBV11-2 CASSFYSGGEKLFF TGTGCCAGCAGCTTTTACTCAGGGGGTGAAAAACTGTTTTTT
TRBJ1-4 NA TRBD1 TRBV6-1 CASNEQGAGEKLFF TGTGCCAGCAACGAACAGGGGGCGGGCGAAAAACTGTTTTTT
TRBJ2-1 NA NA TRBV27 CASSYGGGSNDEQFF TGTGCCAGCAGTTACGGGGGTGGTTCTAACGATGAGCAGTTCTTC
TRBJ2-7 NA TRBD1 TRBV2 CASRRQGSHEQYF TGTGCCAGCAGGCGACAGGGGTCCCACGAGCAGTACTTC
TRBJ2-7 NA TRBD1 TRBV9 CASSADREFYEQYF TGTGCCAGCAGCGCGGACAGGGAGTTCTACGAGCAGTACTTC
TRBJ1-4 NA NA TRBV11-2 CASRRIGRTNEKLFF TGTGCCAGCAGACGGATCGGCAGGACTAATGAAAAACTGTTTTTT
TRBJ2-2 NA NA TRBV13 CASSRDTGELFF TGTGCCAGCAGTCGGGACACCGGGGAGCTGTTTTTT
TRBJ1-5 NA TRBD1 TRBV9 CASSVGQGNNQPQHF TGTGCCAGCAGCGTAGGACAGGGGAACAATCAGCCCCAGCATTTT
TRBJ2-7 NA NA TRBV6-1 CASSEGTAYEQYF TGTGCCAGCAGTGAAGGGACAGCCTACGAGCAGTACTTC
TRBJ2-2 NA NA TRBV6-1 CASKWGALNTGELFF TGTGCCAGCAAATGGGGAGCGTTGAACACCGGGGAGCTGTTTTTT
TRBJ1-3 NA NA TRBV30 CAWSRGSSGNTIYF TGTGCCTGGAGTCGGGGTTCCTCTGGAAACACCATATATTTT
TRBJ2-7 NA NA TRBV12-5 CASGLATPAGYEQYF TGTGCTAGTGGTTTGGCCACACCCGCGGGGTACGAGCAGTACTTC
TRBJ2-5 NA NA TRBV27 CASSLGAGRYQETQYF TGTGCCAGCAGTTTAGGGGCAGGGAGGTACCAAGAGACCCAGTACTTC
TRBJ1-2 NA NA TRBV5-5 CASSPIQGVGYTF TGTGCCAGCAGCCCGATACAGGGAGTCGGCTACACCTTC
TRBJ1-5 few TRBD1 TRBV19 CACSSGRGQSNQPQHF TGTGCCTGCAGTTCCGGGCGGGGACAGTCCAATCAGCCCCAGCATTTT
TRBJ1-5 NA NA TRBV28 CASLGGNQPQHF TGTGCCAGCCTAGGGGGCAATCAGCCCCAGCATTTT
TRBJ2-3 NA NA TRBV11-2 CASSYSLDTQYF TGTGCCAGCAGCTACAGCTTAGATACGCAGTATTTT
TRBJ1-2 NA NA TRBV15 CATSRDFPGTNYGYTF TGTGCCACCAGCAGAGATTTCCCCGGGACTAACTATGGCTACACCTTC
TRBJ2-7 NA TRBD1 TRBV11-3 CASSIGTVHSEQYF TGTGCCAGCAGCATCGGGACAGTCCATAGCGAGCAGTACTTC
TRBJ2-3 NA NA TRBV5-6 CASSWTRRAADTQYF TGTGCCAGCAGCTGGACCAGGAGGGCCGCAGATACGCAGTATTTT
TRBJ2-6 NA NA TRBV2 CASSERTGANVLTF TGTGCCAGCAGTGAGAGGACTGGGGCCAACGTCCTGACTTTC
TRBJ2-1 NA NA TRBV11-3 CASSFLTGPLNEQFF TGTGCCAGCAGCTTTCTCACAGGGCCTCTCAATGAGCAGTTCTTC
TRBJ1-2 NA NA TRBV29-1 CSVEDRRLANYGYTF TGCAGCGTTGAAGATCGCAGACTAGCTAACTATGGCTACACCTTC
TRBJ1-1 once TRBD1 TRBV27 CASRGNPGQGTTEGAFF TGTGCCAGCAGAGGGAATCCGGGACAGGGGACAACCGAAGGAGCTTTCTTT
TRBJ1-2 NA TRBD1 TRBV27 CASSSADRVGGYTF TGTGCCAGCAGTTCCGCCGACAGGGTGGGTGGCTACACCTTC
TRBJ1-2 once NA TRBV15 CATSRDKSYGYTF TGTGCCACCAGCAGAGACAAGAGCTATGGCTACACCTTC
TRBJ2-1 NA TRBD2 TRBV4-1 CASSLASGNNEQFF TGCGCCAGCAGCCTTGCTAGCGGGAACAATGAGCAGTTCTTC
TRBJ1-1 NA TRBD1 TRBV5-1 CASSFDRDTEAFF TGCGCCAGCAGCTTCGACAGGGATACTGAAGCTTTCTTT
TRBJ1-5 NA NA TRBV28 CASSLYRERSNQPQHF TGTGCCAGCAGTTTATACAGGGAACGCAGTAATCAGCCCCAGCATTTT
TRBJ2-1 NA NA TRBV30 CAWSVLAEDYNEQFF TGTGCCTGGAGTGTACTTGCGGAAGACTACAATGAGCAGTTCTTC
TRBJ1-4 NA NA TRBV13 CASSGRDPGDEKLFF TGTGCCAGCAGCGGCCGGGACCCGGGAGATGAAAAACTGTTTTTT
TRBJ1-5 NA NA TRBV15 CATSPRQYSNQPQHF TGTGCCACCAGTCCAAGACAGTATAGCAATCAGCCCCAGCATTTT
TRBJ2-7 NA NA TRBV27 CASSFTRGTSYEQYF TGTGCCAGCAGTTTCACCAGAGGAACCTCCTACGAGCAGTACTTC
TRBJ2-7 NA NA TRBV6-1 CASSEGQYEQYF TGTGCCAGCAGTGAAGGACAGTACGAGCAGTACTTC
TRBJ1-5 NA NA TRBV5-6 CASSLGGFTNQPQHF TGTGCCAGCAGCCTCGGCGGGTTCACCAACCAGCCCCAGCATTTT
TRBJ2-6 NA NA TRBV27 CASSLGTPGANVLTF TGTGCCAGCAGTTTAGGGACTCCTGGGGCCAACGTCCTGACTTTC
TRBJ1-1 NA NA TRBV6-5 CASRRSEQAFF TGTGCCAGCAGAAGAAGTGAGCAAGCTTTCTTT
TRBJ2-5 NA TRBD2 TRBV6-1 CASSVAGAAETQYF TGTGCCAGCAGTGTAGCGGGAGCGGCAGAGACCCAGTACTTC
TRBJ2-3 NA TRBD2 TRBV2 CASKEKRDPTDTQYF TGTGCCAGCAAGGAAAAGCGGGATCCCACAGATACGCAGTATTTT
TRBJ1-3 NA NA TRBV6-5 CASSYRGEGNTIYF TGTGCCAGCAGTTACCGGGGGGAAGGAAACACCATATATTTT
TRBJ1-1 NA TRBD1 TRBV4-2 CASSHGQGATEAFF TGTGCCAGCAGCCACGGACAGGGGGCCACTGAAGCTTTCTTT
TRBJ1-1 NA TRBD1 TRBV30 CAESRQGSTEAFF TGTGCCGAGTCAAGACAGGGAAGCACTGAAGCTTTCTTT
TRBJ2-2 NA TRBD2 TRBV20-1 CSATSAGELFF TGCAGTGCAACTAGCGCCGGGGAGCTGTTTTTT
TRBJ1-5 NA TRBD1 TRBV19 CASSIAGTGGFQPQHF TGTGCCAGTAGTATCGCCGGGACAGGGGGCTTTCAGCCCCAGCATTTT
TRBJ2-7 NA TRBD1 TRBV29-1 CSVWTGFHEQYF TGCAGCGTATGGACAGGGTTCCACGAGCAGTACTTC
TRBJ1-1 once NA TRBV27 CASSLERNTEAFF TGTGCCAGCAGTTTAGAGAGAAACACTGAAGCTTTCTTT
TRBJ1-2 few NA TRBV27 CASSQRGDGDGYTF TGTGCCAGCAGCCAACGGGGGGACGGCGATGGCTACACCTTC
TRBJ1-1 NA NA TRBV7-8 CASSLSENTEAFF TGTGCCAGCAGCTTATCAGAGAACACTGAAGCTTTCTTT
TRBJ1-5 few NA TRBV2 CASKYEKQGSQPQHF TGTGCCAGCAAATACGAGAAACAGGGAAGTCAGCCCCAGCATTTT
TRBJ1-1 few TRBD1 TRBV6-5 CASSYSGQGLAFF TGTGCCAGCAGTTATTCAGGACAGGGCCTGGCTTTCTTT
TRBJ1-1 NA NA TRBV5-4 CASSFSTNTEAFF TGTGCCAGCAGCTTCTCTACGAACACTGAAGCTTTCTTT
TRBJ1-1 NA NA TRBV6-6 CASSYGAQKSEAFF TGTGCCAGCAGTTACGGGGCGCAGAAGTCTGAAGCTTTCTTT